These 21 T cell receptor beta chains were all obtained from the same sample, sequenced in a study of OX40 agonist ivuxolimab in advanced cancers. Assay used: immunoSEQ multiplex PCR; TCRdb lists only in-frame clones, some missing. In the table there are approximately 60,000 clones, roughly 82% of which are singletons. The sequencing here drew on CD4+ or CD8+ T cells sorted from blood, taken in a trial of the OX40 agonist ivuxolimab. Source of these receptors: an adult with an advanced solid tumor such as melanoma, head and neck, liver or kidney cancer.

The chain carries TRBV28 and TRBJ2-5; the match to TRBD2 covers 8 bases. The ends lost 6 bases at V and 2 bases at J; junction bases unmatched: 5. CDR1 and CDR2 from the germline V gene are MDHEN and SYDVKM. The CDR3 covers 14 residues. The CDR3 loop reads CASSLRGGQETQYF. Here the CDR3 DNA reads TGTGCCAGCAGCCTACGGGGGGGACAAGAGACCCAGTACTTC.

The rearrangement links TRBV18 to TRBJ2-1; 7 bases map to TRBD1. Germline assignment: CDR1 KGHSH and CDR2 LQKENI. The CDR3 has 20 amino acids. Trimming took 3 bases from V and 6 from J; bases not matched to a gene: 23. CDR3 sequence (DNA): TGTGCCAGCTCACCTAAAGTAAGGGGGCGGGCGCGCCCGGCCCTCAATGAGCAGTTCTTC. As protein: CASSPKVRGRARPALNEQFF.

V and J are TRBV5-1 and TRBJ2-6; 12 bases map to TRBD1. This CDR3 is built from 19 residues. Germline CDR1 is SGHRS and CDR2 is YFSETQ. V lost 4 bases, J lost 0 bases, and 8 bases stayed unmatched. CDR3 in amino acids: CASSIPPGQGASGANVLTF. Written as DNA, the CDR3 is TGCGCCAGCAGCATTCCACCGGGACAGGGGGCCTCTGGGGCCAACGTCCTGACTTTC.

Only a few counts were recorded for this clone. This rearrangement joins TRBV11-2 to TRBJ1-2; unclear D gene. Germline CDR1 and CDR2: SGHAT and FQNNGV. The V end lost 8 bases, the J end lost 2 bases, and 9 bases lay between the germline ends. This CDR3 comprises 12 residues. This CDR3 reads CASRTRNYGYTF. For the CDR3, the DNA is TGTGCCAGCCGAACAAGAAACTATGGCTACACCTTC.

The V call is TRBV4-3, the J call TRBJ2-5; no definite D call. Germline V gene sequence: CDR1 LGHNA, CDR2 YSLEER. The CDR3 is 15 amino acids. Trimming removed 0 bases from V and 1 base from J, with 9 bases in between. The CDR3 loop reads CASSQDLVRQETQYF. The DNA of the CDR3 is TGCGCCAGCAGCCAAGATCTAGTTCGCCAAGAGACCCAGTACTTC.

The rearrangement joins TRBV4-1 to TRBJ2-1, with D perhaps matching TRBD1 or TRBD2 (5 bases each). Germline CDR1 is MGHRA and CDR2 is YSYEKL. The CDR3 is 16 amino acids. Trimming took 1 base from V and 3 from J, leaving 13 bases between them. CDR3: CASSQGKGTVYNEQFF. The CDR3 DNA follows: TGCGCCAGCAGCCAAGGGAAAGGGACGGTCTACAATGAGCAGTTCTTC.

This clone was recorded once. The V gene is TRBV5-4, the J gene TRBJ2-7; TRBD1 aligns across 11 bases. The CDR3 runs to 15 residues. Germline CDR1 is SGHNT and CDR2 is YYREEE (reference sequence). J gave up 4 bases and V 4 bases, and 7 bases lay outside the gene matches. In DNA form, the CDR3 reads TGTGCCAGCAGCACCCCCGGGACAGGGGGTTACGAGCAGTACTTC. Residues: CASSTPGTGGYEQYF.

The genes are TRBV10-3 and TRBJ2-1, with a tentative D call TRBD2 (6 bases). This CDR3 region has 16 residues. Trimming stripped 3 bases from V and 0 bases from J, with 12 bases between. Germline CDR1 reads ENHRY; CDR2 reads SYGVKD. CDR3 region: CAISDPSVSSYNEQFF. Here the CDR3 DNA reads TGTGCCATCAGTGACCCTAGCGTGAGCTCCTACAATGAGCAGTTCTTC.

The CDR3 DNA sequence: TGTGCCAGCAGTTACGGCGGGGGGGCCCAAGAGACCCAGTACTTC. Translation gives CASSYGGGAQETQYF. The J gene is TRBJ2-5, the V gene TRBV6-6, with 9 bases that match TRBD2. This CDR3 has 15 residues. V lost 2 bases, J lost 1 base, and 2 bases stayed unmatched. CDR1 is MNHNY, CDR2 SVGAGI, per germline (reference sequence).

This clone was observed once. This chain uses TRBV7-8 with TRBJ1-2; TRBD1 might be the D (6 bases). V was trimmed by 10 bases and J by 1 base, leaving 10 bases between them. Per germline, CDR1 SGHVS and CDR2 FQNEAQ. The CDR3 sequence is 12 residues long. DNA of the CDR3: TGTGCCACCGGACAGCTTAACTATGGCTACACCTTC. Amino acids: CATGQLNYGYTF. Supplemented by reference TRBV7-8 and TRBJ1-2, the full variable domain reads GAGVSQSPRYKVAKRGQDVALRCDPISGHVSLFWYQQALGQGPEFLTYFQNEAQLDKSGLPSDRFFAERPEGSVSTLKIQRTQQEDSAVYLCATGQLNYGYTFGSGTRLTVV.

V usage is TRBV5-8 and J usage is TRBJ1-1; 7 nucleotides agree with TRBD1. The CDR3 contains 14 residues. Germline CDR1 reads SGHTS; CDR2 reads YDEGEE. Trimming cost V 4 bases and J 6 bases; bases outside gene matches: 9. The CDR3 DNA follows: TGTGCCAGCAGCCCTGGACAGGCCGGGGCTGAAGCTTTCTTT. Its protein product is CASSPGQAGAEAFF. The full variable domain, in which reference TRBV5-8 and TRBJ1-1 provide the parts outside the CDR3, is EAGVTQSPTHLIKTRGQQATLRCSPISGHTSVYWYQQALGLGLQFLLWYDEGEERNRGNFPPRFSGRQFPNYSSELNVNALELEDSALYLCASSPGQAGAEAFFGQGTRLTVV.

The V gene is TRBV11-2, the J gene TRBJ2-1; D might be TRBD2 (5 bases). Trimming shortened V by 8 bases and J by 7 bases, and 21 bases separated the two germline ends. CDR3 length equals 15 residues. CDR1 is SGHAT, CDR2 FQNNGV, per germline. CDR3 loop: CASRAYRPTGNEQFF. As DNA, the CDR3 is TGTGCCAGCCGGGCATACAGACCTACGGGAAATGAGCAGTTCTTC.

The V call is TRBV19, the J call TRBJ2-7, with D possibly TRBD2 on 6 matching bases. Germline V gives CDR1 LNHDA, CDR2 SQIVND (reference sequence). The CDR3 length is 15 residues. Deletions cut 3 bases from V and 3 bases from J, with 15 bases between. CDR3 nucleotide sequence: TGTGCCAGTAGTATCGCAGCGGGCGTCTACTACGAGCAGTACTTC. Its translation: CASSIAAGVYYEQYF.

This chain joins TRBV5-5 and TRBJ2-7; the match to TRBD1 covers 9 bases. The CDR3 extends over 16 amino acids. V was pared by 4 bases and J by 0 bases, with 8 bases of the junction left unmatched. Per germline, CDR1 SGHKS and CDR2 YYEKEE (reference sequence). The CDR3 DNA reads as TGTGCCAGCAGCATCGGGACAGGGCTTACCTCCTACGAGCAGTACTTC. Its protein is CASSIGTGLTSYEQYF.

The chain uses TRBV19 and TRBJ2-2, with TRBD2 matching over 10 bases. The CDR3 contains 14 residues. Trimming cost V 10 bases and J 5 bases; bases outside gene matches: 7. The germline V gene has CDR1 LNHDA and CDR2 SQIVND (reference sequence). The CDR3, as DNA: TGTGCCACCTCCAGCGGGAGGGGGACCGGGGAGCTGTTTTTT. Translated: CATSSGRGTGELFF.

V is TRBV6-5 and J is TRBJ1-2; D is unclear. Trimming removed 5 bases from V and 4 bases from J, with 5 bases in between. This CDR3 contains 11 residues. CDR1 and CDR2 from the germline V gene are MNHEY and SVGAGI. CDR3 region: CASSDIYGYTF. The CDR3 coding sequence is TGTGCCAGCAGTGACATCTATGGCTACACCTTC.

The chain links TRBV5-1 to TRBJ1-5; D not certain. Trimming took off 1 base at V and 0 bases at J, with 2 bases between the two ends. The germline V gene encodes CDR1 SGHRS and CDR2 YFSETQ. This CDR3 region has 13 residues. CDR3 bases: TGCGCCAGCAGCTTGAGTAGCAATCAGCCCCAGCATTTT. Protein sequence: CASSLSSNQPQHF.

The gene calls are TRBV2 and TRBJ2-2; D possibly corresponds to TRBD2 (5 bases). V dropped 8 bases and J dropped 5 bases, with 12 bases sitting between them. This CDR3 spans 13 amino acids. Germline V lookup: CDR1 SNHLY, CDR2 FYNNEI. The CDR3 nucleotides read TGTGCCAGCTGTAAGACGGGGACCGGGGAGCTGTTTTTT. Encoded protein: CASCKTGTGELFF.

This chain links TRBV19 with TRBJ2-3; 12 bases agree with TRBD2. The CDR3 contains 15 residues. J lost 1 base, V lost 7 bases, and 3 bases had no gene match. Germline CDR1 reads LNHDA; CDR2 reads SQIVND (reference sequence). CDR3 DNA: TGTGCCAGTACTAGCGGGAGGGCTCGCACAGATACGCAGTATTTT. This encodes CASTSGRARTDTQYF.

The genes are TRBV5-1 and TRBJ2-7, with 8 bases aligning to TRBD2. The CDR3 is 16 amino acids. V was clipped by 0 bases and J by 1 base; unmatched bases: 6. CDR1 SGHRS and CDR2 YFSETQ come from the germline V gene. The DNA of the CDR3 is TGCGCCAGCAGCTTGGCCATAAGCGGGGGATCCTACGAGCAGTACTTC. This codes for CASSLAISGGSYEQYF.

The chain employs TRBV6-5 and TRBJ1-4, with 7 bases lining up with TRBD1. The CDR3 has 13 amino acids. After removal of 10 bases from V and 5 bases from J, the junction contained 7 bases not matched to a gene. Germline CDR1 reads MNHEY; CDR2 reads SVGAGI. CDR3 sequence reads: CATADRFNEKLFF. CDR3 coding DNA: TGTGCCACCGCGGACAGGTTCAATGAAAAACTGTTTTTT.